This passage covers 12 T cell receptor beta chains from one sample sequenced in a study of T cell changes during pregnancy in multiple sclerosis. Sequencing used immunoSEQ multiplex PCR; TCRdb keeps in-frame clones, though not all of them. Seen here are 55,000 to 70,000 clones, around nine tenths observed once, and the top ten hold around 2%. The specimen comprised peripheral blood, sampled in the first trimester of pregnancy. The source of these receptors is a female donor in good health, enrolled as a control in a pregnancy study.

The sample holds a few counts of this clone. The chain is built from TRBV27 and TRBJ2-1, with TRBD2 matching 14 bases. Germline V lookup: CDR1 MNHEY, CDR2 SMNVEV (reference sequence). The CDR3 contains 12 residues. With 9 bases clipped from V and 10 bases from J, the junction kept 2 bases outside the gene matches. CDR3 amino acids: CARRTSGREQFF. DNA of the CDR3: TGTGCCAGGAGGACTAGCGGGAGGGAGCAGTTCTTC.

CDR3 DNA sequence: TGTGCCAGCAGCGCCGACACGGGAAGGTTTGAAAAACTGTTTTTT. Encoded protein: CASSADTGRFEKLFF. This chain joins TRBV2 and TRBJ1-4; D unresolved. This CDR3 region has 15 residues. Germline CDR1 reads SNHLY; CDR2 reads FYNNEI. Trimming removed 6 bases at V and 7 bases at J, with 18 bases between.

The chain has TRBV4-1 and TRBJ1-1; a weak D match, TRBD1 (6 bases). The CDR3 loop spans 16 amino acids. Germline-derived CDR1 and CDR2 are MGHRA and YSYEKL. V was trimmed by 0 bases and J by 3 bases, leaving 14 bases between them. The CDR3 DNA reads TGCGCCAGCAGCCAAGATAGGGACATTTCCCACACTGAAGCTTTCTTT. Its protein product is CASSQDRDISHTEAFF.

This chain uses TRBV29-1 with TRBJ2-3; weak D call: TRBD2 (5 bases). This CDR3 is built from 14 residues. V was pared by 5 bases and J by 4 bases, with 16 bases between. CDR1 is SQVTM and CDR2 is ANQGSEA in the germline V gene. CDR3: CSVKKEGSADTQYF. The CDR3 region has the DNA TGCAGCGTTAAAAAAGAGGGTTCAGCAGATACGCAGTATTTT.

The CDR3 protein is CASSQTGSSGNTIYF. The CDR3 DNA is TGTGCCAGCAGCCAGACAGGGAGCTCTGGAAACACCATATATTTT. The gene calls are TRBV4-2 and TRBJ1-3; 7 bases map to TRBD1. V was clipped by 3 bases and J by 0 bases; unmatched bases: 2. CDR1 and CDR2 (germline): LGHNA, YNFKEQ. The CDR3 extends over 15 amino acids.

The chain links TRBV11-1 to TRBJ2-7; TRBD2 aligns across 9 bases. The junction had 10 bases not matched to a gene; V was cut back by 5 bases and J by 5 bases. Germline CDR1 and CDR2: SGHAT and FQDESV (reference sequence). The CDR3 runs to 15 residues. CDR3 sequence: CASSPPSSGMDEQYF. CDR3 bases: TGTGCCAGCAGCCCGCCCTCTAGCGGGATGGACGAGCAGTACTTC.

CDR3 residues: CASNTLDRGHYEQYF. The CDR3 DNA follows: TGTGCCAGCAACACCTTGGACAGGGGGCACTACGAGCAGTACTTC. The chain uses TRBV19 and TRBJ2-7; 11 positions match TRBD1. With 9 bases clipped from V and 3 bases from J, the junction kept 10 bases outside the gene matches. CDR3 size: 15 residues. The germline V gene encodes CDR1 LNHDA and CDR2 SQIVND (reference sequence).

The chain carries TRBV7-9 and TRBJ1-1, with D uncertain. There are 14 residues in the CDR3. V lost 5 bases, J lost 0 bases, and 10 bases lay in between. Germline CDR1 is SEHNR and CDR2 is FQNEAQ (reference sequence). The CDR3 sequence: CASSDTIVNTEAFF. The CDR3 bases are TGTGCCAGCAGCGATACTATAGTGAACACTGAAGCTTTCTTT.

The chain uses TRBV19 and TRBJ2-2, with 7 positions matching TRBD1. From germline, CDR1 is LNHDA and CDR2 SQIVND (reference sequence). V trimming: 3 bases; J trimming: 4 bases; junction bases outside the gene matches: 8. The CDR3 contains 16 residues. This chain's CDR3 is CASSIAQGSSTGELFF. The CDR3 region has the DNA TGTGCCAGTAGTATCGCACAGGGGTCCAGCACCGGGGAGCTGTTTTTT.

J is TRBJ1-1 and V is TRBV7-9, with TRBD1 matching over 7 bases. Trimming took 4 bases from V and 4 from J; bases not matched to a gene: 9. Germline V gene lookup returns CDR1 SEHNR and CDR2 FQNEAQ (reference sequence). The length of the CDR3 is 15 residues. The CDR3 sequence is CASSYSSGGSTEAFF. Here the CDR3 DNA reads TGTGCCAGCAGCTATTCGTCAGGGGGATCCACTGAAGCTTTCTTT.

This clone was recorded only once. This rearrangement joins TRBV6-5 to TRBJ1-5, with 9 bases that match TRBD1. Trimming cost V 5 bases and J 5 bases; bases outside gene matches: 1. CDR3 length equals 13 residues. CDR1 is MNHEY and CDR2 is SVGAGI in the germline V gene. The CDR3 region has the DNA TGTGCCAGCAGTCGACAGGGGGATCAGCCCCAGCATTTT. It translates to CASSRQGDQPQHF.

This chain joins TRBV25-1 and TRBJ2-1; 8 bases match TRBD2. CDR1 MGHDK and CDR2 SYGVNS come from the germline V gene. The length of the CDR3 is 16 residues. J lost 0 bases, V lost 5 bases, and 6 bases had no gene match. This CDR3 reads CASSLRLANSYNEQFF. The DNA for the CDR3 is TGTGCCAGCAGTCTCCGACTAGCGAACTCCTACAATGAGCAGTTCTTC.